This T cell receptor beta chain is drawn from a study of identical twins. TCRdb reprocessed the 5' RACE reads via MiXCR and lists one record per CDR3 protein. The table records a few hundred thousand distinct CDR3 sequences, approximately 24% of them present only once. The same data also contributed to another study, on T cells expressing NK-cell markers.

Sequenced: CD4+ T cells sorted from blood. The sequence was obtained from a woman under 30 in good health.

In DNA, the CDR3 is TGCAGTGCTAGCCCCACCTACGAGCAGTACTTC. This translates into CSASPTYEQYF. The V gene is TRBV20-1, the J gene TRBJ2-7; D ambiguous. This CDR3 has 11 amino acids. Germline V lookup: CDR1 DFQATT, CDR2 SNEGSKA (reference sequence). The V gene lost 3 bases and the J gene lost 2 bases, with 5 bases spanning the gap.